The next 18 T cell receptor beta chains were all read from a single sample in a study of T cells in women clearing cervical HPV infection. The repertoire was sequenced with immunoSEQ multiplex PCR; TCRdb's copy has only in-frame clones and lacks some. The listing contains around 39,000 clones. The sequenced material came from blood buffy coat. The receptors stem from a woman between 18 and 75 years old with a cervical HPV16 infection that either progressed to CIN3+ or cleared (not recorded which).

A note on this clone: Sequencing ends 3 residues short of the CDR3 end; the germline J gene provides the rest. The V call is TRBV4-1, the J call TRBJ2-7; 8 bases match TRBD1. Germline CDR1 reads MGHRA; CDR2 reads YSYEKL. The CDR3 consists of 14 residues. V lost 3 bases to trimming and J lost 3 bases; unmatched junction nucleotides: 4. CDR3 amino acids: CASSQRTGNYEQYF. The sequenced CDR3 bases are TGCGCCAGCAGCCAGCGGACAGGGAACTACGAG.

Comments on this clone: The CDR3 end is not reached by the read, which stops 3 residues before it; the germline J gene fills it in. V and J are TRBV5-1 and TRBJ2-4; the D gene is possibly TRBD1 (7 bases). This CDR3 region has 15 residues. Per the germline V gene, CDR1 is SGHRS and CDR2 is YFSETQ. CDR3 loop: CASSLARGAGETQYF. The CDR3 bases that were read are TGCGCCAGCAGCTTGGCCAGGGGGGCTGGGGAGACT.

In the case of this clone: The CDR3 end lies 3 residues beyond the end of the read and is filled in from the germline J gene. This chain links TRBV6-2 or TRBV6-3 with TRBJ2-7, with unresolved D. CDR1 and CDR2 from the germline V gene are MNHEY and SVGEGT. The CDR3 has 14 residues. Between the trimmed V and J ends, which lost 5 bases and 5 bases, there was a span of 16 bases. CDR3 DNA (partial): TGTGCCAGCAGTGACAAGGTCATATGGGACGAG. This codes for CASSDKVIWDE. In full, the CDR3 is CASSDKVIWDEQYF.

The chain's CDR3 is CSAFAGGGSYEQYF. Incomplete CDR3 DNA: TGCAGTGCTTTTGCGGGGGGGGGTTCCTACGAG. This chain joins TRBV20-1 and TRBJ2-7; 9 bases fit TRBD2. The read comes to an end 3 residues before the CDR3 does, leaving the germline J gene to fill in the end. Germline V gene data show CDR1 as DFQATT and CDR2 as SNEGSKA (reference sequence). This CDR3 is 14 amino acids long. J gave up 1 base and V 5 bases, and 6 bases lay outside the gene matches.

As to this clone: The read is 3 residues too short to cover the CDR3 end, so that end is filled in from the germline J gene. The chain couples TRBV6-2 or TRBV6-3 to TRBJ2-3; 11 bases match TRBD1. The V gene's germline CDR1 is MNHEY and CDR2 SVGEGT. V lost 2 bases, J lost 2 bases, and 6 bases stayed unmatched. The CDR3 contains 17 residues. CDR3 DNA (partial): TGTGCCAGCAGTTACCCTCGGGACAGGGGGTTCACAGATACG. Translated: CASSYPRDRGFTDT. The CDR3 reads in full as CASSYPRDRGFTDTQYF.

Worth noting for this clone: Sequencing ends 3 residues short of the CDR3 end; the germline J gene provides the rest. J is TRBJ1-1 and V is TRBV7-2; D remains unclear. The CDR3 runs to 13 residues. Germline lookup yields CDR1 SGHTA and CDR2 FQGNSA. CDR3 amino acids: CASSFKRNEKAFF. The CDR3 DNA, read in part, is TGTGCCAGCAGCTTCAAGCGAAATGAAAAA.

A word on this clone: The read terminates 3 residues before the CDR3 end, so the remaining end is supplied by the germline J gene. The chain uses TRBV20-1 and TRBJ2-1; D uncertain. Germline V gene sequence: CDR1 DFQATT, CDR2 SNEGSKA (reference sequence). V was cut by 0 bases and J by 7 bases, with 7 bases left in between. CDR3 length: 12 residues. The CDR3 loop reads CSAREKGNEQFF. The DNA read from the CDR3 is TGCAGTGCTAGAGAAAAGGGTAATGAG.

About this clone itself: With the read ending 3 residues before the CDR3 end, the germline J gene is used to fill in that end. The J gene is TRBJ2-2, the V gene TRBV10-3; a weak D match, TRBD1 (6 bases). The germline V and J ends were trimmed by 3 bases and 5 bases, with 7 bases remaining between them. The CDR3 spans 13 residues. Germline CDR1 is ENHRY and CDR2 is SYGVKD. CDR3 loop: CAISEGGTGELFF. The CDR3 DNA, read in part, is TGTGCCATCAGTGAAGGGGGAACCGGGGAG.

A word on this clone: The read gets to within 3 residues of the CDR3 end, and the germline J gene fills in the rest. The chain is built from TRBV6-2 or TRBV6-3 and TRBJ2-7, with D possibly being TRBD1 (6 bases). This CDR3 spans 15 amino acids. Germline V gene sequence: CDR1 MNHEY, CDR2 SVGEGT. Deletions cut 7 bases from V and 0 bases from J, with 16 bases between. The CDR3 reads CASTPTGHSSYEQYF. The CDR3 bases that were read are TGTGCCAGCACTCCAACGGGACACTCCTCCTACGAG.

The CDR3 bases that were read are TGTGCCAGTAGTTCCGGGACAGGGTATTCACCC. It codes for CASSSGTGYSP. The whole CDR3 sequence is CASSSGTGYSPLHF. The chain carries TRBV19 and TRBJ1-6; 9 nucleotides match TRBD1. The read falls 3 residues short of the CDR3 end, and the missing part is taken from the germline J gene. Germline V gene lookup returns CDR1 LNHDA and CDR2 SQIVND (reference sequence). With V trimmed by 5 bases and J by 8 bases, 4 bases remained unmatched. This CDR3 contains 14 residues.

In the case of this clone: Read sequence stops 3 residues before the CDR3 end, and the germline J gene provides the missing end. The chain joins TRBV30 to TRBJ2-7; perhaps TRBD2 as D (7 bases). Germline V gene data show CDR1 as GTSNPN and CDR2 as SVGIG (reference sequence). Deletions cut 7 bases from V and 1 base from J, with 14 bases between. This CDR3 has 13 residues. Partial CDR3 DNA: TGTGCCTCCGAGGGGGGGAGTTCCTACGAG. This encodes CASEGGSSYE. The entire CDR3 reads CASEGGSSYEQYF.

With respect to this clone: The read finishes 3 residues shy of the CDR3 end, and the germline J gene is used to complete it. The rearrangement links TRBV19 to TRBJ1-5; 7 nucleotides align to TRBD1. Per the germline V gene, CDR1 is LNHDA and CDR2 is SQIVND (reference sequence). Trimming cost V 1 base and J 7 bases; bases outside gene matches: 4. This CDR3 region has 14 residues. CDR3 DNA, as far as it was read: TGTGCCAGTAGTATAGGTCAGGGGGGACAGCCC. As protein: CASSIGQGGQP. The CDR3 in its entirety is CASSIGQGGQPQHF.

The CDR3 here is CASSSQRTSYEQYF. The DNA read from the CDR3 is TGTGCCAGCAGCAGCCAGCGAACCTCCTACGAG. The chain links TRBV7-9 to TRBJ2-7; D is unresolved. The read ends 3 residues before the CDR3 terminus; that terminus is restored from the germline J gene. The CDR3 spans 14 residues. Germline V CDR1 and CDR2: SEHNR, FQNEAQ (reference sequence). Trimming took 5 bases from V and 0 from J, leaving 11 bases between them.

As for this clone: The read ends 3 residues before the CDR3 terminus; that terminus is restored from the germline J gene. The chain couples TRBV4-1 to TRBJ2-7; the match to TRBD2 covers 12 bases. This CDR3 is 17 amino acids long. Germline V gene sequence: CDR1 MGHRA, CDR2 YSYEKL. With V trimmed by 0 bases and J by 4 bases, 7 bases remained unmatched. The sequenced CDR3 bases are TGCGCCAGCAGCCAAGATCAACTAGCGGGGGGATGGTACGAG. Amino acid sequence: CASSQDQLAGGWYE. The entire CDR3 is CASSQDQLAGGWYEQYF.

Details on this clone: The missing CDR3 end, 3 residues past where the read stops, is filled in from the germline J gene. The chain has TRBV5-6 and TRBJ1-1; possibly TRBD1 for D (6 bases). Looked up from germline, CDR1 is SGHDT and CDR2 is YYEEEE. V was pared by 6 bases and J by 1 base, with 10 bases between. The CDR3 sequence is 13 residues long. The CDR3 loop is CASKATGNTEAFF. CDR3 DNA, as far as it was read: TGTGCCAGCAAAGCGACAGGGAACACTGAA.

Concerning this clone itself: The read ends 3 residues before the CDR3 terminus; that terminus is restored from the germline J gene. The V call is TRBV20-1, the J call TRBJ2-3, with 8 bases that match TRBD2. The length of the CDR3 is 15 residues. Germline lookup yields CDR1 DFQATT and CDR2 SNEGSKA (reference sequence). CDR3 DNA, as far as it was read: TGCAGTGCTAGAGAAAACGGGGGGGCAGGGGAGACG. As protein: CSARENGGAGET. The entire CDR3 protein reads CSARENGGAGETQYF.

As concerns this clone: The read halts 3 residues ahead of the CDR3 end, with the missing end drawn from the germline J gene. The J gene is TRBJ2-7, the V gene TRBV12-3 or TRBV12-4; D ambiguous. V lost 1 base and J 3 bases, leaving 4 bases between the germline ends. This CDR3 has 12 amino acids. This CDR3 is CASSLVNYEQYF. The CDR3 bases that were read are TGTGCCAGCAGTTTAGTTAACTACGAG.

As to this clone: The sequence runs out 3 residues before the end of the CDR3; the remainder is reconstructed from the germline J gene. This chain connects TRBV20-1 to TRBJ1-2, with D possibly being TRBD1 (5 bases). The germline gives CDR1 DFQATT, CDR2 SNEGSKA (reference sequence). Trimming removed 3 bases from V and 6 bases from J, with 17 bases in between. The CDR3 is made up of 14 amino acids. CDR3 in amino acids: CSARDTGGGDGYTF. CDR3 bases read: TGCAGTGCTAGGGACACCGGAGGTGGGGATGGC.